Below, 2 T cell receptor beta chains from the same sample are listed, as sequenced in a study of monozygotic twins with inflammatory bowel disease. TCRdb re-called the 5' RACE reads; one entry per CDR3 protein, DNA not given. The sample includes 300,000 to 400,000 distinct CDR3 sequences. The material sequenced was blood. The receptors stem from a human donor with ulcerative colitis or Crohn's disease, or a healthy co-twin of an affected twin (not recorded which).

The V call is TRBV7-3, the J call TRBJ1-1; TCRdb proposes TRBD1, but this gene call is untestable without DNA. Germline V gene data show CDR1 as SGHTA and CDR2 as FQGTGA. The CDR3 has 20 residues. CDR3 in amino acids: CASSLGPRTGQRFVNTEAFF.

This CDR3 reads CASSLAFVGRNSYEQYF. The rearrangement links TRBV7-6 to TRBJ2-7. CDR1 and CDR2 from the germline V gene are SGHVS and FNYEAQ. This CDR3 has 17 residues.